One and the same sample provided the 23 T cell receptor beta chains below, sequenced in a study of cytomegalovirus exposure and HLA in healthy donors. PCR used 60 Vbeta primers and 13 Jbeta primers. Libraries were prepared by immunoSEQ multiplex PCR; TCRdb keeps only in-frame clonotypes and omits some of them. The sample holds 80,000 to 100,000 clones; approximately 71% are singletons and the top ten take about a sixth. Input material: PBMCs. Receptor source: a woman aged 18-35 years in good health and CMV-seropositive.

The V gene is TRBV27, the J gene TRBJ2-1; D call uncertain. The germline gives CDR1 MNHEY, CDR2 SMNVEV (reference sequence). V was shortened by 4 bases and J by 2 bases, with 6 bases between the two germline ends. This CDR3 is built from 13 residues. CDR3 amino acids: CASSYTAYNEQFF. CDR3 sequence (DNA): TGTGCCAGCAGTTATACGGCCTACAATGAGCAGTTCTTC.

This chain links TRBV29-1 with TRBJ2-5; D is perhaps TRBD2 (6 bases). The CDR3 length is 10 residues. With 4 bases removed from V and 9 bases from J, the gap between germline ends came to 9 bases. Germline V gene data show CDR1 as SQVTM and CDR2 as ANQGSEA. Here the CDR3 reads CSVGERAQYF. As DNA, the CDR3 is TGCAGCGTTGGTGAGCGGGCCCAGTACTTC.

This clone was counted a single time. V usage is TRBV7-2 and J usage is TRBJ2-4; D is ambiguous. Trimming removed 0 bases at V and 12 bases at J, with 9 bases between. The CDR3 length is 12 residues. Looked up from germline, CDR1 is SGHTA and CDR2 is FQGNSA. CDR3 sequence: CASSLAAPTQYF. CDR3 in DNA: TGTGCCAGCAGCTTAGCCGCCCCTACTCAGTACTTC.

The chain uses TRBV5-6 and TRBJ1-4; tentatively, D is TRBD1 (6 bases). In germline, CDR1 is SGHDT, CDR2 YYEEEE. This CDR3 comprises 14 residues. Trimming took 4 bases from V and 8 from J, leaving 15 bases between them. CDR3 DNA: TGTGCCAGCAGCGAACAGGGTGGGTCCGAAAAACTGTTTTTT. Encoded protein: CASSEQGGSEKLFF.

This chain joins TRBV15 and TRBJ2-5; tentative D call: TRBD1 (7 bases). V lost 0 bases to trimming and J lost 2 bases, with 13 bases between them. The germline CDR1 and CDR2 sequences are LNHNV and YYDKDF (reference sequence). The CDR3 is 16 residues long. The CDR3 DNA sequence: TGTGCCACCAGCAGAGATGGGGGGACAGATCAAGAGACCCAGTACTTC. Translated, it gives CATSRDGGTDQETQYF.

J is TRBJ1-2 and V is TRBV19, with D possibly TRBD1 on 6 matching bases. CDR1 LNHDA and CDR2 SQIVND come from the germline V gene (reference sequence). V was trimmed by 7 bases and J by 7 bases, leaving 13 bases between them. The CDR3 totals 12 residues. In nucleotides, the CDR3 is TGTGCCAGTACCACAGGGCAGGGTGGCTACACCTTC. This translates into CASTTGQGGYTF.

The CDR3 nucleotides read TGCGCCAGCCGCTCAGGTTGGACTGAAGCTTTCTTT. Residues: CASRSGWTEAFF. The rearrangement uses TRBV5-1 and TRBJ1-1; D gene ambiguous. The V and J ends lost 7 bases and 5 bases respectively, with 12 bases between them. The CDR3 sequence is 12 residues long. Germline V CDR1 and CDR2: SGHRS, YFSETQ.

The chain has TRBV27 and TRBJ2-1; the D gene is possibly TRBD1 (6 bases). Per germline, CDR1 MNHEY and CDR2 SMNVEV (reference sequence). The CDR3 has 14 amino acids. Deletions cut 5 bases from V and 5 bases from J, with 13 bases between. CDR3 nucleotides: TGTGCCAGCAGTCCCCGGGACATAGACAATGAGCAGTTCTTC. This gives the protein CASSPRDIDNEQFF.

This rearrangement joins TRBV7-9 to TRBJ2-3; TRBD2 matches at 13 bases. Germline V gene lookup returns CDR1 SEHNR and CDR2 FQNEAQ (reference sequence). The CDR3 sequence is 18 residues long. V lost 5 bases, J lost 4 bases, and 12 bases stayed unmatched. CDR3 in amino acids: CASSPVPGLAGTPDTQYF. The CDR3 nucleotides are TGTGCCAGCAGCCCCGTCCCGGGACTAGCGGGAACACCAGATACGCAGTATTTT.

The chain is built from TRBV7-9 and TRBJ2-3, with D maybe TRBD2 (7 bases). The CDR3 is 16 amino acids. V was clipped by 1 base and J by 2 bases, with 13 bases between them. CDR1 SEHNR and CDR2 FQNEAQ come from the germline V gene (reference sequence). CDR3 coding DNA: TGTGCCAGCAGCTTAGTGGGGGGGCCAGCCACAGATACGCAGTATTTT. This sequence encodes CASSLVGGPATDTQYF.

The chain recombines TRBV5-4 with TRBJ2-2, with 12 bases matching TRBD2. V shed 5 bases, J shed 6 bases, and the junction held 2 bases outside the gene matches. The length of the CDR3 is 14 residues. Germline CDR1 SGHNT, CDR2 YYREEE (reference sequence). The CDR3 protein is CASRLAGGSGELFF. In nucleotides, the CDR3 is TGTGCCAGCAGACTAGCGGGGGGCTCCGGGGAGCTGTTTTTT.

The chain recombines TRBV11-3 with TRBJ2-7, with D unclear. Trimming removed 5 bases at V and 1 base at J, with 12 bases between. The CDR3 covers 14 residues. Germline V gene sequence: CDR1 SGHNT, CDR2 YENEEA. The CDR3 region is CASSPTSRSYEQYF. CDR3 DNA sequence: TGTGCCAGCAGCCCTACTTCGAGGTCCTACGAGCAGTACTTC.

This clone was counted a single time. The chain has TRBV28 and TRBJ1-5, with 8 bases aligning to TRBD1. The germline V gene encodes CDR1 MDHEN and CDR2 SYDVKM. V was clipped by 4 bases and J by 1 base; unmatched bases: 3. This CDR3 is 15 amino acids long. CDR3 nucleotides: TGTGCCAGCAGTTCGACAGGGGCAAGCAATCAGCCCCAGCATTTT. Amino acids: CASSSTGASNQPQHF.

The chain combines TRBV27 with TRBJ2-5; D call uncertain. Germline lookup yields CDR1 MNHEY and CDR2 SMNVEV (reference sequence). This CDR3 has 12 residues. Trimming shortened V by 6 bases and J by 2 bases, and 7 bases separated the two germline ends. CDR3 sequence (DNA): TGTGCCAGCAGCCCTAATCAAGAGACCCAGTACTTC. Amino acids: CASSPNQETQYF.

This clone was found a few times. V and J are TRBV29-1 and TRBJ2-1; the match to TRBD2 covers 10 bases. The CDR3 is 16 residues long. Germline V gene data show CDR1 as SQVTM and CDR2 as ANQGSEA. V was pared by 2 bases and J by 8 bases, with 12 bases of the junction left unmatched. The CDR3 spells CSVERKRGGLIYEQFF. The CDR3 coding sequence is TGCAGCGTTGAAAGAAAGCGGGGGGGACTTATCTATGAGCAGTTCTTC.

The chain recombines TRBV6-4 with TRBJ1-2; 8 bases line up with TRBD1. The CDR3 contains 14 residues. The junction had 5 bases not matched to a gene; V was cut back by 5 bases and J by 3 bases. In germline, CDR1 is MRHNA, CDR2 SNTAGT. The chain's CDR3 is CASSPGGADYGYTF. The CDR3 DNA reads as TGTGCCAGCAGTCCAGGGGGCGCAGACTATGGCTACACCTTC.

There are a few counts of this clone. V is TRBV7-9 and J is TRBJ1-4; D perhaps matches TRBD1 (5 bases). Trimming cost V 1 base and J 8 bases, with 14 bases left between them. CDR1 is SEHNR and CDR2 is FQNEAQ in the germline V gene (reference sequence). This CDR3 contains 15 residues. CDR3 bases: TGTGCCAGCAGCTTAGGAGAGGGGAGGGGCGAAAAACTGTTTTTT. It encodes CASSLGEGRGEKLFF.

In DNA, the CDR3 is TGTGCCAGCACCCTACCCCGGGACAGGGGGGCCGCTCAGCCCCAGCATTTT. It is translated as CASTLPRDRGAAQPQHF. The chain carries TRBV28 and TRBJ1-5, with 11 bases matching TRBD1. The V gene's germline CDR1 is MDHEN and CDR2 SYDVKM. This CDR3 spans 17 amino acids. V trimming: 7 bases; J trimming: 6 bases; junction bases outside the gene matches: 14.

This chain joins TRBV27 and TRBJ2-5; D may be TRBD2 (7 bases). CDR1 and CDR2 from the germline V gene are MNHEY and SMNVEV (reference sequence). This CDR3 has 15 residues. Trimming took 5 bases from V and 1 from J, leaving 14 bases between them. The CDR3 bases are TGTGCCAGCAGTACCAGGGGAGGGGTCCAAGAGACCCAGTACTTC. It specifies CASSTRGGVQETQYF.

A few counts support this clone. The V gene is TRBV5-1, the J gene TRBJ1-4; D not certain. V shed 4 bases and J shed 4 bases, with 14 bases lying between them. Germline V gene sequence: CDR1 SGHRS, CDR2 YFSETQ. The length of the CDR3 is 15 residues. CDR3 loop: CASSTSLGSNEKLFF. CDR3 bases: TGCGCCAGCAGCACATCCCTCGGGAGTAATGAAAAACTGTTTTTT. The full variable domain, its missing parts supplied by reference TRBV5-1 and TRBJ1-4, is KAGVTQTPRYLIKTRGQQVTLSCSPISGHRSVSWYQQTPGQGLQFLFEYFSETQRNKGNFPGRFSGRQFSNSRSEMNVSTLELGDSALYLCASSTSLGSNEKLFFGSGTQLSVL.

The V call is TRBV4-1, the J call TRBJ1-2; D gene unclear. Trimming cost V 3 bases and J 2 bases, with 13 bases left between them. Germline V CDR1 and CDR2: MGHRA, YSYEKL. The CDR3 loop spans 15 amino acids. CDR3 residues: CASSQAWPENYGYTF. The DNA of the CDR3 is TGCGCCAGCAGCCAGGCATGGCCCGAAAACTATGGCTACACCTTC.

J is TRBJ2-7 and V is TRBV6-5, with D tentatively TRBD1 (6 bases). The CDR3 totals 15 residues. The germline gives CDR1 MNHEY, CDR2 SVGAGI. V gave up 0 bases and J gave up 4 bases, with 13 bases separating them. The CDR3 here is CASSYSGTPGYEQYF. The DNA for the CDR3 is TGTGCCAGCAGTTACTCCGGGACACCGGGTTACGAGCAGTACTTC.

For this clone: Within the sample, other DNA sequences also encode this same CDR3. The chain employs TRBV7-2 and TRBJ2-7; no reliable D call. Germline V gene sequence: CDR1 SGHTA, CDR2 FQGNSA. This CDR3 has 12 amino acids. Trimming cost V 5 bases and J 7 bases, with 12 bases left between them. The CDR3 here is CASSLIIGEQYF. CDR3 sequence (DNA): TGTGCCAGCAGCCTAATAATCGGGGAGCAGTACTTC.